The entry below gives a single TCR beta chain sequence along with its context. The sample comes from a study of blood T cell repertoires in COVID-19. J gave up 0 bases and V 4 bases, and 8 bases lay outside the gene matches. Germline V gene sequence: CDR1 MDHEN, CDR2 SYDVKM. The CDR3 is 16 amino acids. Clones were read by immunoSEQ multiplex PCR, and TCRdb kept only the in-frame ones, dropping some. Of approximately 300,000 clones in the sample, around 85% were seen once. Material for sequencing was PBMCs or T cells enriched from blood (not recorded which). The sequence was collected from a woman aged 25-40 years who had been exposed to COVID-19. The chain is built from TRBV28 and TRBJ2-7; 8 bases agree with TRBD1. The CDR3 here is CASSSLGQVYSYEQYF. The DNA for the CDR3 is TGTGCCAGCAGTTCCCTGGGACAGGTTTACTCCTACGAGCAGTACTTC.